This record looks at one T cell receptor (beta chain) sequence and its context. Its target is unknown. In germline, CDR1 is MDHEN, CDR2 SYDVKM. CDR3 length: 15 amino acids. Trimming took 6 bases from V and 2 from J, leaving 16 bases between them. Patients were excluded for autoimmune disease history or systemic immunosuppression. These data belong to a study of OX40 agonist ivuxolimab in advanced cancers. Across the study: Having had anti-PD-1, anti-PD-L1 or anti-CTLA-4 therapy before was allowed, and about 40% had some. Three dose-escalation patients had partial responses: one with hepatocellular carcinoma and two with cutaneous melanoma.

Study results and caveats: Clones of CD4+ and CD8+ blood T cells grew by week 6 at doses of 0.1 to 3.0 mg/kg.

Sequencing was performed with immunoSEQ multiplex PCR; in TCRdb, only in-frame clones are kept and a portion is missing. The table lists around 37,000 clones, 65% to 85% of them singletons. The starting material was CD4+ or CD8+ T cells sorted from blood, obtained in a trial of the OX40 agonist ivuxolimab. This chain joins TRBV28 and TRBJ2-5, with D hard to call. The TCR sequence derives from an adult with an advanced solid tumor such as melanoma, head and neck, liver or kidney cancer. The CDR3 region has the DNA TGTGCCAGCAGCCTCGAGCGAGTGACTCAAGAGACCCAGTACTTC. Translation: CASSLERVTQETQYF. Supplemented by reference TRBV28 and TRBJ2-5, the full variable domain reads DVKVTQSSRYLVKRTGEKVFLECVQDMDHENMFWYRQDPGLGLRLIYFSYDVKMKEKGDIPEGYSVSREKKERFSLILESASTNQTSMYLCASSLERVTQETQYFGPGTRLLVL.